A single sample gave rise to the 18 T cell receptor beta chains below, sequenced in a study of beta chain features in type 1 diabetes. Expressed TCRB transcripts were sequenced, since all the RNA that had been isolated was reverse transcribed. The method was immunoSEQ multiplex PCR; TCRdb's version includes in-frame clones alone and lacks a portion of them. Of 310,000 or so clones in the sample, 6.5% to 10% were seen once. Material: central memory CD4+ T cells from blood. The source is a woman in her late teens or twenties in good health.

The rearrangement uses TRBV29-1 and TRBJ2-5; the D is unclear. The V gene's germline CDR1 is SQVTM and CDR2 ANQGSEA. CDR3 length equals 16 residues. The V gene lost 4 bases and the J gene lost 5 bases, with 23 bases spanning the gap. CDR3 DNA: TGCAGCGTTGTGTGGGATGGACCCAATAGAGCGGAGACCCAGTACTTC. Translated, it gives CSVVWDGPNRAETQYF.

V usage is TRBV25-1 and J usage is TRBJ2-7; D unclear. This CDR3 comprises 14 residues. V lost 4 bases, J lost 3 bases, and 13 bases lay in between. Germline loops: CDR1 MGHDK, CDR2 SYGVNS. CDR3 residues: CASSASGTNYEQYF. The CDR3 DNA sequence: TGTGCCAGCAGTGCCTCGGGCACAAACTACGAGCAGTACTTC.

This sequence joins TRBV15 and TRBJ2-7; 12 bases fit TRBD2. The CDR3 sequence is 16 residues long. With 1 base clipped from V and 7 bases from J, the junction kept 8 bases outside the gene matches. From germline, CDR1 is LNHNV and CDR2 YYDKDF (reference sequence). The CDR3 DNA reads TGTGCCACCAGCAGAGTCCTAGCGGGAGGGCCTAGGGAGCAGTACTTC. The encoded protein is CATSRVLAGGPREQYF.

This clone was found a few times. The gene calls are TRBV15 and TRBJ2-7; unclear D gene. CDR3 length equals 13 residues. Deletions cut 0 bases from V and 4 bases from J, with 7 bases between. Germline values: CDR1 LNHNV, CDR2 YYDKDF (reference sequence). CDR3 loop: CATSRDLRYEQYF. The CDR3 DNA reads as TGTGCCACCAGCAGAGATCTCCGGTACGAGCAGTACTTC.

In its sample, this clone was seen a few times. The J gene is TRBJ2-5, the V gene TRBV18; D ambiguous. CDR3 size: 15 residues. The ends were cut back, 3 bases at V and 2 bases at J, with 13 bases in the middle. Per the germline V gene, CDR1 is KGHSH and CDR2 is LQKENI. The CDR3 nucleotides are TGTGCCAGCTCACCTATCTCGGGCCGACAAGAGACCCAGTACTTC. The encoded protein is CASSPISGRQETQYF.

This clone was detected only a few times. The chain employs TRBV6-5 and TRBJ2-7; D call uncertain. Germline CDR1 is MNHEY and CDR2 is SVGAGI. The CDR3 has 15 amino acids. Trimming removed 0 bases at V and 5 bases at J, with 14 bases between. Written as DNA, the CDR3 is TGTGCCAGCAGTTACTCAAGGACGGTGCGCAACGAGCAGTACTTC. Translation: CASSYSRTVRNEQYF.

The V gene is TRBV25-1, the J gene TRBJ1-5; perhaps TRBD1 as D (6 bases). The CDR3 totals 13 residues. Deletions cut 4 bases from V and 5 bases from J, with 9 bases between. The germline V gene encodes CDR1 MGHDK and CDR2 SYGVNS. CDR3 DNA: TGTGCCAGCAGTGGGGAGGGGGATCAGCCCCAGCATTTT. It translates to CASSGEGDQPQHF.

This rearrangement joins TRBV27 to TRBJ2-5; the D is unclear. The germline gives CDR1 MNHEY, CDR2 SMNVEV (reference sequence). V was trimmed by 4 bases and J by 4 bases, leaving 10 bases between them. CDR3 size: 13 residues. CDR3 loop: CASSSLRRETQYF. CDR3 in DNA: TGTGCCAGCAGTTCTCTCCGTAGAGAGACCCAGTACTTC.

This clone has a handful of counts. The chain employs TRBV27 and TRBJ1-5, with TRBD1 matching 10 bases. Trimming cost V 5 bases and J 5 bases; bases outside gene matches: 3. Germline assignment: CDR1 MNHEY and CDR2 SMNVEV (reference sequence). CDR3 size: 14 residues. This chain's CDR3 is CASSPGTGDQPQHF. The DNA for the CDR3 is TGTGCCAGCAGTCCGGGGACAGGGGATCAGCCCCAGCATTTT.

The chain joins TRBV28 to TRBJ1-2; a weak D match, TRBD1 (6 bases). Germline CDR1 reads MDHEN; CDR2 reads SYDVKM. V lost 5 bases, J lost 6 bases, and 10 bases lay in between. The CDR3 is 12 amino acids. The CDR3 nucleotides read TGTGCCAGCAGTACAGGGTGGGATGGCTACACCTTC. It translates to CASSTGWDGYTF.

This clone was found a few times. The chain combines TRBV2 with TRBJ2-2, with D unresolved. Germline loops: CDR1 SNHLY, CDR2 FYNNEI. Trimming pared 7 bases from V and 0 bases from J, leaving 12 bases between. This CDR3 comprises 15 residues. CDR3 sequence reads: CASTLEAANTGELFF. DNA of the CDR3: TGTGCCAGCACCTTAGAGGCAGCGAACACCGGGGAGCTGTTTTTT.

The chain joins TRBV19 to TRBJ1-1, with D possibly TRBD1 on 6 matching bases. V was shortened by 5 bases and J by 2 bases, with 15 bases between the two germline ends. Germline V lookup: CDR1 LNHDA, CDR2 SQIVND (reference sequence). The CDR3 is made up of 15 amino acids. The chain's CDR3 is CASSPRDNRNTEAFF. CDR3 DNA: TGTGCCAGTAGTCCCCGGGACAATCGTAACACTGAAGCTTTCTTT.

This clone was found many times. The genes are TRBV4-2 and TRBJ1-2; D gene unclear. Per germline, CDR1 LGHNA and CDR2 YNFKEQ. CDR3 length: 13 amino acids. V was shortened by 5 bases and J by 1 base, with 8 bases between the two germline ends. The CDR3 reads CASSGGSNYGYTF. Here the CDR3 DNA reads TGTGCCAGCAGCGGTGGCAGTAACTATGGCTACACCTTC.

The J gene is TRBJ2-1, the V gene TRBV6-5, with TRBD2 as a possible D gene (6 bases). Deletions cut 4 bases from V and 9 bases from J, with 16 bases between. The CDR3 consists of 14 residues. Germline V gene data show CDR1 as MNHEY and CDR2 as SVGAGI. Here the CDR3 DNA reads TGTGCCAGCAGTTTCCAAGCGGGCTGGCTTGAGCAGTTCTTC. It translates to CASSFQAGWLEQFF.

V and J are TRBV5-1 and TRBJ2-2; TRBD2 matches at 13 bases. This CDR3 is built from 16 residues. The germline gives CDR1 SGHRS, CDR2 YFSETQ. V trimming: 0 bases; J trimming: 7 bases; junction bases outside the gene matches: 3. CDR3 nucleotides: TGCGCCAGCAGCTTGGGGACTAGCGGGAGTGTCGGGGAGCTGTTTTTT. This translates into CASSLGTSGSVGELFF.

Details on this clone: Mismatch with germline at one junction end may stem from a read error. The genes are TRBV6-5 and TRBJ2-7; D is possibly TRBD1 or TRBD2 (5 bases each). CDR1 and CDR2 (germline): MNHEY, SVGAGI. CDR3 length: 14 residues. CDR3 sequence: CAISESGPQGEQYF. The DNA of the CDR3 is TGTGCCATCAGTGAGTCGGGGCCCCAGGGCGAGCAGTACTTC.

There are a few counts of this clone. This chain uses TRBV4-2 with TRBJ2-1; D unresolved. The CDR3 sequence is 14 residues long. V lost 1 base and J 7 bases, leaving 11 bases between the germline ends. The germline V gene has CDR1 LGHNA and CDR2 YNFKEQ. The CDR3 is CASSQAYLGNEQFF. CDR3 nucleotides: TGTGCCAGCAGCCAAGCCTATCTAGGGAATGAGCAGTTCTTC.

This clone has only a few counts. CDR3 residues: CASSLSGRNNNEQFF. For the CDR3, the DNA is TGTGCCAGCAGCCTTAGCGGGAGAAACAACAATGAGCAGTTCTTC. The V and J genes are TRBV7-9 and TRBJ2-1; 9 positions agree with TRBD2. Germline loops: CDR1 SEHNR, CDR2 FQNEAQ (reference sequence). Losses at the gene ends were 5 bases for V and 5 bases for J; bases not matched to a gene: 7. The length of the CDR3 is 15 residues.